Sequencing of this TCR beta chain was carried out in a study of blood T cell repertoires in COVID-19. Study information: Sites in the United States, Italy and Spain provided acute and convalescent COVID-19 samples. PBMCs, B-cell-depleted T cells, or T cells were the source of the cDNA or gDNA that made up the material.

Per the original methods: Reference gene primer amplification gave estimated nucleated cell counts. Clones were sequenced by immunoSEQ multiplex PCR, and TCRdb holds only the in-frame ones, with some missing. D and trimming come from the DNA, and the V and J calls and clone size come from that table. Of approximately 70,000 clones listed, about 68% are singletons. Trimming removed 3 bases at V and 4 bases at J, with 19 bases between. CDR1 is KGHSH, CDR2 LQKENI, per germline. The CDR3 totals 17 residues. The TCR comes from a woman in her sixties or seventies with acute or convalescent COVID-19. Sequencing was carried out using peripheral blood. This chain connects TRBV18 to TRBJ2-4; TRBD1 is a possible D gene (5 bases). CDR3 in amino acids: CASSPPPAGHGKNIQYF. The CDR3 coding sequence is TGTGCCAGCTCACCCCCGCCGGCAGGACACGGGAAAAACATTCAGTACTTC.